Reported below is one T cell receptor beta chain. Its antigen is undetermined. Trimming took 5 bases from V and 4 from J, leaving 10 bases between them. The CDR3 runs 13 residues. Germline assignment: CDR1 SGHTA and CDR2 FQGNSA. Sequencing used immunoSEQ multiplex PCR; TCRdb keeps in-frame clones, though not all of them. The repertoire includes more than 8,500 clones, 65% to 70% of them detected once, and over 6% sits in the top ten. This sample was included in a study of early stage breast cancer tumors. Points from the study as a whole: Most shared enriched TCRB sequences were commonly generated ones.

The sequence came from a person between 50 and 60 years old with breast cancer. Sequencing input: breast tumor tissue. The chain joins TRBV7-2 to TRBJ2-3; D gene uncertain. CDR3 bases: TGTGCCAGCAGCGCCCGTCGGTCAGATACGCAGTATTTT. It yields the protein CASSARRSDTQYF.